The 5 T cell receptor beta chains below were found in one sample sequenced in a study of cytomegalovirus exposure and HLA in healthy donors. Clones were sequenced by immunoSEQ multiplex PCR, and TCRdb holds only the in-frame ones, with some missing. The data show tens of thousands of clones, with about nine tenths seen just once and 2.1% held by the top ten. The sequenced sample was PBMCs. These receptors came from a man younger than 45 in good health and CMV-seronegative.

J is TRBJ2-5 and V is TRBV28, with TRBD2 matching 15 bases. The CDR3 has 17 residues. With V trimmed by 8 bases and J by 1 base, 8 bases remained unmatched. Germline values: CDR1 MDHEN, CDR2 SYDVKM. The CDR3 loop is CASFPGLAGGPQETQYF. For the CDR3, the DNA is TGTGCCAGCTTCCCGGGACTAGCGGGGGGACCCCAAGAGACCCAGTACTTC.

V is TRBV5-4 and J is TRBJ1-2; D perhaps matches TRBD1 (5 bases). Looked up from germline, CDR1 is SGHNT and CDR2 is YYREEE (reference sequence). The CDR3 is 14 residues long. Trimming pared 2 bases from V and 7 bases from J, leaving 15 bases between. CDR3 residues: CASSLGAGRVGYTF. CDR3 nucleotides: TGTGCCAGCAGCTTAGGGGCAGGGAGGGTTGGCTACACCTTC. The entire variable domain, with the rest obtained from reference TRBV5-4 and TRBJ1-2, is as follows: ETGVTQSPTHLIKTRGQQVTLRCSSQSGHNTVSWYQQALGQGPQFIFQYYREEENGRGNFPPRFSGLQFPNYSSELNVNALELDDSALYLCASSLGAGRVGYTFGSGTRLTVV.

This chain uses TRBV9 with TRBJ1-5; D is ambiguous. V lost 7 bases and J lost 8, with 19 bases in between. Germline CDR1 is SGDLS and CDR2 is YYNGEE. The CDR3 sequence is 14 residues long. The CDR3 protein is CASPGSPEIKPQHF. CDR3 DNA sequence: TGTGCCAGCCCGGGTTCCCCAGAGATTAAGCCCCAGCATTTT.

CDR3 amino acids: CASSAGGSGRTLISYEQYF. The CDR3 coding sequence is TGTGCCAGCAGCGCGGGGGGGTCGGGACGGACCCTCATCTCCTACGAGCAGTACTTC. This chain joins TRBV9 and TRBJ2-7, with TRBD2 matching 8 bases. Germline assignment: CDR1 SGDLS and CDR2 YYNGEE. The CDR3 is 19 residues long. The V gene end was trimmed by 3 bases and the J gene end by 0 bases; junction bases not matched to a gene: 17.

The V call is TRBV7-9, the J call TRBJ1-5; D may be TRBD1 (5 bases). The CDR3 is 12 residues long. V lost 5 bases, J lost 6 bases, and 8 bases lay in between. From germline, CDR1 is SEHNR and CDR2 FQNEAQ (reference sequence). Here the CDR3 DNA reads TGTGCCAGCAGCCTGGACACTCAGCCCCAGCATTTT. This translates into CASSLDTQPQHF. Looking up the rest from reference TRBV7-9 and TRBJ1-5 gives the full variable domain: DTGVSQNPRHKITKRGQNVTFRCDPISEHNRLYWYRQTLGQGPEFLTYFQNEAQLEKSRLLSDRFSAERPKGSFSTLEIQRTEQGDSAMYLCASSLDTQPQHFGDGTRLSIL.